Following are 12 T cell receptor beta chains from one sample sequenced in a study of T-cell memory formation after mild COVID-19. TCRdb re-called the 5' RACE reads with MiXCR, one entry per CDR3 protein. Of about 270,000 distinct CDR3 sequences in the sample, around 17% are singletons; the top ten hold roughly 23%. Sequencing used PBMCs or a T cell subset sorted from them (not recorded which). These receptors all come from a young man who had mild COVID-19 (a few samples of this study predate the infection). Cell type and time point are not known.

This chain uses TRBV7-2 with TRBJ1-2; D unresolved. The germline CDR1 and CDR2 sequences are SGHTA and FQGNSA. V was pared by 6 bases and J by 5 bases, with 7 bases between. The CDR3 is 11 amino acids. CDR3 nucleotide sequence: TGTGCCAGCAGACTAGTGTATGGCTACACCTTC. The encoded protein is CASRLVYGYTF.

The chain combines TRBV24-1 with TRBJ1-2, with no clear D. This CDR3 has 16 amino acids. V shed 3 bases and J shed 4 bases, with 17 bases lying between them. Germline CDR1 KGHDR, CDR2 SFDVKD. Here the CDR3 DNA reads TGTGCCACCAGTGATACCAACAGCAGCCCTGTCTATGGCTACACCTTC. Amino acids: CATSDTNSSPVYGYTF.

This clonotype was recorded only once. The chain recombines TRBV2 with TRBJ2-7; the match to TRBD2 covers 15 bases. The germline CDR1 and CDR2 sequences are SNHLY and FYNNEI. CDR3 size: 16 residues. With 10 bases clipped from V and 5 bases from J, the junction kept 12 bases outside the gene matches. CDR3 amino acids: CANRRGLAGGKNEQYF. The CDR3 region has the DNA TGTGCCAACAGACGGGGACTAGCGGGGGGCAAGAACGAGCAGTACTTC.

The chain carries TRBV28 and TRBJ1-1; D might be TRBD1 (5 bases). Trimming left V 1 base short and J 11 bases short, with 14 bases between. Germline CDR1 reads MDHEN; CDR2 reads SYDVKM. The CDR3 is 13 residues long. The CDR3 loop is CASSLYRGRGAFF. CDR3 nucleotides: TGTGCCAGCAGTTTATACCGGGGCCGGGGGGCTTTCTTT. The whole variable domain, remainder taken from reference TRBV28 and TRBJ1-1, is DVKVTQSSRYLVKRTGEKVFLECVQDMDHENMFWYRQDPGLGLRLIYFSYDVKMKEKGDIPEGYSVSREKKERFSLILESASTNQTSMYLCASSLYRGRGAFFGQGTRLTVV.

This clonotype was seen a handful of times. V is TRBV7-2 and J is TRBJ2-1; no definite D call. Germline loops: CDR1 SGHTA, CDR2 FQGNSA. This CDR3 is built from 15 residues. V shed 2 bases and J shed 2 bases, with 10 bases lying between them. The CDR3 DNA sequence: TGTGCCAGCAGCTTACGGCCCCAGCCCTACAATGAGCAGTTCTTC. It encodes CASSLRPQPYNEQFF. Looking up the rest from reference TRBV7-2 and TRBJ2-1 gives the full variable domain: GAGVSQSPSNKVTEKGKDVELRCDPISGHTALYWYRQSLGQGLEFLIYFQGNSAPDKSGLPSDRFSAERTGGSVSTLTIQRTQQEDSAVYLCASSLRPQPYNEQFFGPGTRLTVL.

Note on this clonotype: A read error is possible here, since a much larger clone lies one base away. The chain uses TRBV4-3 and TRBJ2-3, with D perhaps matching TRBD2 (5 bases). This CDR3 has 14 amino acids. Germline values: CDR1 LGHNA, CDR2 YSLEER. V gave up 6 bases and J gave up 4 bases, with 14 bases separating them. DNA for the CDR3: TGCGCCAGCAGACAGAGGGAAGCGGCAGATACGCAGTATTTT. Encoded protein: CASRQREAADTQYF.

This clonotype showed up just a few times. The rearrangement uses TRBV7-8 and TRBJ1-6; D gene unclear. Trimming stripped 7 bases from V and 4 bases from J, with 17 bases between. CDR1 is SGHVS, CDR2 FQNEAQ, per germline. This CDR3 is 16 amino acids long. The CDR3 is CASMVLGAQYNSPLHF. CDR3 coding DNA: TGTGCCAGCATGGTTTTGGGCGCGCAGTATAATTCACCCCTCCACTTT.

There are a few counts of this clonotype. The chain has TRBV12-3 or TRBV12-4 and TRBJ2-4; D possibly corresponds to TRBD1 (6 bases). CDR3 length equals 13 residues. Trimming removed 5 bases at V and 6 bases at J, with 11 bases between. CDR3 bases: TGTGCCAGCAGTAAGCCAGGGGTAAACATTCAGTACTTC. Translation gives CASSKPGVNIQYF.

This clonotype was recorded a few times. V and J are TRBV15 and TRBJ1-1; the match to TRBD1 covers 7 bases. After removal of 0 bases from V and 5 bases from J, the junction contained 6 bases not matched to a gene. The CDR3 runs 15 residues. Germline V CDR1 and CDR2: LNHNV, YYDKDF (reference sequence). The CDR3 here is CATSRDSGGKTEAFF. In nucleotides, the CDR3 is TGTGCCACCAGCAGAGATTCAGGGGGGAAAACTGAAGCTTTCTTT.

This clonotype has only a few counts. The chain couples TRBV5-1 to TRBJ1-2; D unresolved. Trimming removed 0 bases from V and 6 bases from J, with 9 bases in between. The germline V gene encodes CDR1 SGHRS and CDR2 YFSETQ. This CDR3 spans 13 amino acids. The CDR3 loop is CASSLAGEHGYTF. In DNA form, the CDR3 reads TGCGCCAGCAGCTTGGCCGGAGAGCATGGCTACACCTTC.

Only a few counts were recorded for this clonotype. Here the CDR3 DNA reads TGTGCCAGCAGCTTCAGGGGGGGCCCCTATGAGCAGTTCTTC. Translating it yields CASSFRGGPYEQFF. The chain carries TRBV7-2 and TRBJ2-1; D may correspond to TRBD1 or TRBD2 (7 bases each). CDR1 and CDR2 from the germline V gene are SGHTA and FQGNSA. The CDR3 has 14 amino acids. The V end lost 3 bases, the J end lost 8 bases, and 14 bases lay between the germline ends.

In its sample, this clonotype was seen a few times. This rearrangement joins TRBV12-5 to TRBJ2-3, with a weak D call TRBD1 (6 bases). The V end was cut by 3 bases, the J end by 2 bases, with 15 bases between. The V gene's germline CDR1 is LGHNT and CDR2 FRNRAP. This CDR3 spans 16 amino acids. CDR3 sequence: CASGLGTSEATDTQYF. The CDR3 DNA sequence: TGTGCTAGTGGTTTAGGGACATCGGAAGCCACAGATACGCAGTATTTT.